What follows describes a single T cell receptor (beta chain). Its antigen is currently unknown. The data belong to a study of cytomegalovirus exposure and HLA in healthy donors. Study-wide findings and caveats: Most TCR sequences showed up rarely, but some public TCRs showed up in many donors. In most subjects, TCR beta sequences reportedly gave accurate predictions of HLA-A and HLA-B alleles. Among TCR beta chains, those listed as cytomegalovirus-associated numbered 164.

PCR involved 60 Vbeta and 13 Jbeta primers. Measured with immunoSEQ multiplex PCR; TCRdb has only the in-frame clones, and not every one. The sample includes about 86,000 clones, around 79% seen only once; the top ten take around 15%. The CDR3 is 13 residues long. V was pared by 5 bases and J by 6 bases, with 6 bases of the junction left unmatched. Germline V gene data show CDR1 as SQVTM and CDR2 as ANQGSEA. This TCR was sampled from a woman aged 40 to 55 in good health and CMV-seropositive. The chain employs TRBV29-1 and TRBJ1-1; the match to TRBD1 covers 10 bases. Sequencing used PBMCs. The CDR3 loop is CSVLGQGIPEAFF. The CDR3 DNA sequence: TGCAGCGTTCTGGGACAGGGGATTCCTGAAGCTTTCTTT.